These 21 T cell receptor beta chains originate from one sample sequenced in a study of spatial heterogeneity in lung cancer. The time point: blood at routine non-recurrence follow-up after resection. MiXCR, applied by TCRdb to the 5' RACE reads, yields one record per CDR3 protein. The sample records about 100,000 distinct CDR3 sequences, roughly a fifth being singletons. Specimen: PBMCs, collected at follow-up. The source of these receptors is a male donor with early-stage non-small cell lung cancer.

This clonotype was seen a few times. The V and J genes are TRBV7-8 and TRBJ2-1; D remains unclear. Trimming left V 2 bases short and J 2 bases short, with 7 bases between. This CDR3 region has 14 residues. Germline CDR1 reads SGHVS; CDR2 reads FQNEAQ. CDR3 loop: CASSLRLAYNEQFF. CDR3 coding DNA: TGTGCCAGCAGCTTAAGGCTAGCCTACAATGAGCAGTTCTTC.

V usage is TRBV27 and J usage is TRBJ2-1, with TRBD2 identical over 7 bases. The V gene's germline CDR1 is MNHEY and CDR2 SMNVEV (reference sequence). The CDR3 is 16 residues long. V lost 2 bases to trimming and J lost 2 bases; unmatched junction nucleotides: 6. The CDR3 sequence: CASSLRWEGTYNEQFF. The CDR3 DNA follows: TGTGCCAGCAGTTTAAGGTGGGAGGGGACCTACAATGAGCAGTTCTTC.

The CDR3 region has the DNA TGCAGTGCTAGACCTCACCGTGGGACCCAGTACTTC. It codes for CSARPHRGTQYF. The V and J genes are TRBV20-1 and TRBJ2-5; D unclear. The CDR3 consists of 12 residues. The ends were cut back, 2 bases at V and 7 bases at J, with 11 bases in the middle. Germline values: CDR1 DFQATT, CDR2 SNEGSKA (reference sequence).

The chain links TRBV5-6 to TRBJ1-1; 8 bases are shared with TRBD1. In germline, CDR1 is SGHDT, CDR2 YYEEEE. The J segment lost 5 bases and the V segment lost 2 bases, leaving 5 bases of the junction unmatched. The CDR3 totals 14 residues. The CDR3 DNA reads TGTGCCAGCAGCTTAGCAGGGGGCCGGACTGAAGCTTTCTTT. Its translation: CASSLAGGRTEAFF.

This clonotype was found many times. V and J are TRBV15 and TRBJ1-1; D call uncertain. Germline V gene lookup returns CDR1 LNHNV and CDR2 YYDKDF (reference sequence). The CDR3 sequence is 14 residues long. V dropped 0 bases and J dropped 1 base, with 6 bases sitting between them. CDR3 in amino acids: CATSRENRNTEAFF. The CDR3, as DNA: TGTGCCACCAGCAGAGAAAACAGGAACACTGAAGCTTTCTTT.

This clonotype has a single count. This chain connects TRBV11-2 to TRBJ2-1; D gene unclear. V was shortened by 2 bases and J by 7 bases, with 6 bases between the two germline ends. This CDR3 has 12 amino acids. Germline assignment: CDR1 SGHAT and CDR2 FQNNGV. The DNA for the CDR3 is TGTGCCAGCAGCTTAACCGTTAATGAGCAGTTCTTC. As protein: CASSLTVNEQFF. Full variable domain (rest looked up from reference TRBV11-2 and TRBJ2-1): EAGVAQSPRYKIIEKRQSVAFWCNPISGHATLYWYQQILGQGPKLLIQFQNNGVVDDSQLPKDRFSAERLKGVDSTLKIQPAKLEDSAVYLCASSLTVNEQFFGPGTRLTVL.

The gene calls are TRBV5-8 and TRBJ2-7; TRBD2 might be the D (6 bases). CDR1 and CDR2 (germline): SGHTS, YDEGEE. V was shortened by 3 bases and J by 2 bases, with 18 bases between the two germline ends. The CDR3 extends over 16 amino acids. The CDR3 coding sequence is TGTGCCAGCAGCTCGGAGGGACGGAGCGGCGCCTACGAGCAGTACTTC. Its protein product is CASSSEGRSGAYEQYF.

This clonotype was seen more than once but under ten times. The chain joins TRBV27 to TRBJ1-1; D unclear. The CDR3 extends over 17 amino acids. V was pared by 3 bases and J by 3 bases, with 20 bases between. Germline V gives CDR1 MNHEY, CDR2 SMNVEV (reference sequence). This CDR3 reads CASSLWAPSNGDTEAFF. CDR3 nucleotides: TGTGCCAGCAGTTTGTGGGCCCCGTCAAACGGGGACACTGAAGCTTTCTTT.

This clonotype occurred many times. CDR3 sequence (DNA): TGTGCCACCAGTGATTTAGGGGCAGGGGGCACCGGGGAGCTGTTTTTT. Its protein product is CATSDLGAGGTGELFF. The V and J genes are TRBV24-1 and TRBJ2-2; the match to TRBD1 covers 7 bases. The CDR3 is 16 residues long. Germline V lookup: CDR1 KGHDR, CDR2 SFDVKD. Trimming removed 1 base from V and 4 bases from J; junction bases left unmatched: 5.

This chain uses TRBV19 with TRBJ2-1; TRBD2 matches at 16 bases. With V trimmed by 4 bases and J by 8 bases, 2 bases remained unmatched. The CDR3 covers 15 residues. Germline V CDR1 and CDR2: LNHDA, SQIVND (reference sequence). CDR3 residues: CASSKGTSGRDEQFF. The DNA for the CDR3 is TGTGCCAGTAGTAAAGGGACTAGCGGGAGGGATGAGCAGTTCTTC.

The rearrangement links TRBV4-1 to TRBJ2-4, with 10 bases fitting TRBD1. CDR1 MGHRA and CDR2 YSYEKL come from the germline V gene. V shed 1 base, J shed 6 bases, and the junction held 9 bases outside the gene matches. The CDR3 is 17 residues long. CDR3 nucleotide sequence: TGCGCCAGCAGCCAAGGGGGACAGGGGATAGCTCGAAACATTCAGTACTTC. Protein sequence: CASSQGGQGIARNIQYF.

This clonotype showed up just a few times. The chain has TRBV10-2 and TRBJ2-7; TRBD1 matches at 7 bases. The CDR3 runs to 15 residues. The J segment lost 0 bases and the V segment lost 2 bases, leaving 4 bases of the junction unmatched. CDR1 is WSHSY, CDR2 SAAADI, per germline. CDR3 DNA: TGCGCCAGCAGTGAGCCCGGACAGGTCTCCTACGAGCAGTACGTC. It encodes CASSEPGQVSYEQYV.

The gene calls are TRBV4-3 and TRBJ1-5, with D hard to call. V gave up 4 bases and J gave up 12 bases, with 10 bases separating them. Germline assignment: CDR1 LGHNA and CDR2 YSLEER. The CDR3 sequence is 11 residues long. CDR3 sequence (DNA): TGCGCCAGCAGCCGGGTGGTCGGCCAGCATTTT. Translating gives CASSRVVGQHF.

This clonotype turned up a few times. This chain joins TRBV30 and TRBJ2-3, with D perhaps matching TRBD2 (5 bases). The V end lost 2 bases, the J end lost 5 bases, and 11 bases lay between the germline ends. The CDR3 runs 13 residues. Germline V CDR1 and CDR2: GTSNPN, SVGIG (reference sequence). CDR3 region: CAWSPVAGDTQYF. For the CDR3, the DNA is TGTGCCTGGAGTCCGGTGGCGGGAGATACGCAGTATTTT.

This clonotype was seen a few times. The CDR3 region is CASSYRNSVTEAFF. The CDR3 coding sequence is TGTGCCAGCAGTTACAGGAACTCGGTCACTGAAGCTTTCTTT. This chain joins TRBV6-2 or TRBV6-3 and TRBJ1-1; no firm D call. This CDR3 is built from 14 residues. Germline CDR1 MNHEY, CDR2 SVGEGT. The V gene lost 2 bases and the J gene lost 4 bases, with 11 bases spanning the gap.

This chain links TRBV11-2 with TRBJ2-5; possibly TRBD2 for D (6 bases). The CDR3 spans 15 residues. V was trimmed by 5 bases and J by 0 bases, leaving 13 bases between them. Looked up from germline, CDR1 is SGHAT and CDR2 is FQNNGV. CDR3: CASSQILANQETQYF. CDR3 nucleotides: TGTGCCAGCAGCCAGATACTAGCTAACCAAGAGACCCAGTACTTC.

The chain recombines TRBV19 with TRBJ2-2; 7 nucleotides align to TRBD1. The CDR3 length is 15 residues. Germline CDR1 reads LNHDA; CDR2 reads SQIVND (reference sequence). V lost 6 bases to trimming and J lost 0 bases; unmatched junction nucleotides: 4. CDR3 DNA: TGTGCCAGTAGGGGGACAGCCGCGAACACCGGGGAGCTGTTTTTT. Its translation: CASRGTAANTGELFF.

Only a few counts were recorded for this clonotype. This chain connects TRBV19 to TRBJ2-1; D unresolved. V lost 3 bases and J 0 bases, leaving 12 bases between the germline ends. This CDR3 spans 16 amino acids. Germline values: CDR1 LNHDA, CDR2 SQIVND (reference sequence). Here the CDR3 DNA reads TGTGCCAGTAGTATTTTTTCCGCTGGCTCCTACAATGAGCAGTTCTTC. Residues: CASSIFSAGSYNEQFF.

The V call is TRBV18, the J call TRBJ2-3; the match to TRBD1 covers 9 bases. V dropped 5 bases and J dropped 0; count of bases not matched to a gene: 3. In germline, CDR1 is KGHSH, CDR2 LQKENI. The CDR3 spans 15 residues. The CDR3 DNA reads TGTGCCAGCTCAATCGGGACAGGGAGCACAGATACGCAGTATTTT. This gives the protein CASSIGTGSTDTQYF. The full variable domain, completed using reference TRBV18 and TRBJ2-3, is NAGVMQNPRHLVRRRGQEARLRCSPMKGHSHVYWYRQLPEEGLKFMVYLQKENIIDESGMPKERFSAEFPKEGPSILRIQQVVRGDSAAYFCASSIGTGSTDTQYFGPGTRLTVL.

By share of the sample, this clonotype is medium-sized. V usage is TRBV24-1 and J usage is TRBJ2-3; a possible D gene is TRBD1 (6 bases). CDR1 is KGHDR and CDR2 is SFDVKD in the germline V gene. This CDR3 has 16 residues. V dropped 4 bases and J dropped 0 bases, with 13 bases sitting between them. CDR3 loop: CATSEQGHPSTDTQYF. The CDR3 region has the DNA TGTGCCACCAGTGAACAGGGACATCCTAGCACAGATACGCAGTATTTT.

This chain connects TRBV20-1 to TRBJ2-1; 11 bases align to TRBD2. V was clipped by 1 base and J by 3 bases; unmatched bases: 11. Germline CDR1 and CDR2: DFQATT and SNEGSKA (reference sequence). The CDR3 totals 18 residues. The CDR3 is CSARAGTSGSRGYNEQFF. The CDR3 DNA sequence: TGCAGTGCTAGAGCCGGGACTAGCGGTTCGCGGGGCTACAATGAGCAGTTCTTC.